This TCR beta chain was captured by sequencing in a study of identical twins. Whole-study findings and limits: Cord blood beta clonotypes that were abundant carried fewer insertions, and memory repertoires showed no such trend.

CDR3 size: 15 residues. V gave up 0 bases and J gave up 3 bases; unmatched junction bases: 8. In germline, CDR1 is DFQATT, CDR2 SNEGSKA (reference sequence). Regarding this clonotype: Its specificity is unknown.

TCRdb reprocessed the 5' RACE reads via MiXCR and lists one record per CDR3 protein. Of about 690,000 distinct CDR3 sequences in the sample, around 20% were seen once. This sample was also put to use in a study of T cells expressing NK-cell markers.

The sequenced sample was PBMCs. This rearrangement joins TRBV20-1 to TRBJ2-7; TRBD1 matches 7 bases. The receptor's source is a woman aged 18-30 years in good health. Here the CDR3 DNA reads TGCAGTGCTAGAGATACGCTCGGGACAGACTACGAGCAGTACTTC. It is translated as CSARDTLGTDYEQYF.